The 9 T cell receptor beta chains in this list originate from one sample, sequenced in a study of T-cell memory formation after mild COVID-19 (dated by TCRdb to 2020 to 2022). The method behind the library was 5' RACE. TCRdb names Illumina NovaSeq 6000 as the instrument used. Clones were called with MiXCR by TCRdb after fastp trimmed the public reads at Q25, and only in-frame beta chains were retained. Duplicate CDR3 protein sequences are folded into a single record with the most common DNA and genes. The table for this sample lists approximately 150,000 distinct CDR3 sequences; 15% to 20% of them were counted only once. The ten largest clones take up approximately 2.3% of the sample. The sequenced sample consisted of PBMCs or a T cell subset sorted from them (not recorded which). These receptor sequences come from an adult woman who had mild COVID-19 (a few samples of this study predate the infection). The sample titles of this study are shuffled in the database, so cell type and time point are left out; the donor was told from shared clones.

This sequence joins TRBV7-8 and TRBJ1-2; 12 nucleotides line up with TRBD1. V was clipped by 4 bases and J by 6 bases; unmatched bases: 3. Germline CDR1 SGHVS, CDR2 FQNEAQ. This CDR3 is built from 14 residues. CDR3 region: CASSYGTGGDGYTF. CDR3 in DNA: TGTGCCAGCAGCTACGGGACAGGGGGCGATGGCTACACCTTC.

The chain employs TRBV10-3 and TRBJ1-2, with TRBD1 as a possible D gene (5 bases). The CDR3 is 15 residues long. Germline CDR1 ENHRY, CDR2 SYGVKD. V lost 2 bases, J lost 2 bases, and 12 bases lay in between. The CDR3 spells CAISEVVGANYGYTF. The DNA for the CDR3 is TGTGCCATCAGTGAGGTTGTAGGGGCGAACTATGGCTACACCTTC.

This clonotype was seen only a few times. The J gene is TRBJ2-3, the V gene TRBV20-1; 7 positions match TRBD2. There are 15 residues in the CDR3. The V and J ends lost 1 base and 0 bases, in that order; junction bases with no gene match: 4. The germline gives CDR1 DFQATT, CDR2 SNEGSKA (reference sequence). The CDR3 sequence is CSARVPGGSTDTQYF. As DNA, the CDR3 is TGCAGTGCTAGAGTGCCGGGGGGAAGCACAGATACGCAGTATTTT.

This clonotype was counted a few times. The chain joins TRBV5-1 to TRBJ2-5; 8 bases match TRBD1. The CDR3 extends over 14 amino acids. J gave up 2 bases and V 6 bases, and 6 bases lay outside the gene matches. Germline CDR1 and CDR2: SGHRS and YFSETQ. The CDR3 bases are TGCGCCAGCACCCCCGGACAGGGACAAGAGACCCAGTACTTC. It translates to CASTPGQGQETQYF.

In its sample, this clonotype was seen a few times. This chain links TRBV10-3 with TRBJ2-7, with 11 bases identical to TRBD2. J gave up 3 bases and V 7 bases, and 5 bases lay outside the gene matches. The germline V gene has CDR1 ENHRY and CDR2 SYGVKD. The CDR3 has 14 residues. The CDR3 DNA reads as TGTGCCATCACGGCGACTAGCGGGAACTACGAGCAGTACTTC. Translated, it gives CAITATSGNYEQYF.

J is TRBJ2-7 and V is TRBV5-1; possibly TRBD1 or TRBD2 for D (5 bases each). Germline values: CDR1 SGHRS, CDR2 YFSETQ. Trimming left V 2 bases short and J 7 bases short, with 13 bases between. The length of the CDR3 is 13 residues. This chain's CDR3 is CASSFTGTSEQYF. The CDR3 DNA reads TGCGCCAGCAGCTTCACCGGGACGAGTGAGCAGTACTTC.

This clonotype was observed a few times. V and J are TRBV20-1 and TRBJ2-1; 11 nucleotides match TRBD2. Trimming cost V 5 bases and J 7 bases; bases outside gene matches: 10. CDR3 length equals 15 residues. From germline, CDR1 is DFQATT and CDR2 SNEGSKA (reference sequence). The CDR3 nucleotides are TGCAGTGCTGGAAGTAGCGGGAGGGCCCCAAATGAGCAGTTCTTC. This translates into CSAGSSGRAPNEQFF.

The chain recombines TRBV11-3 with TRBJ2-1; perhaps TRBD2 as D (6 bases). This CDR3 has 14 amino acids. Germline CDR1 is SGHNT and CDR2 is YENEEA. The ends were cut back, 5 bases at V and 7 bases at J, with 15 bases in the middle. The CDR3 is CASSAVGGRNEQFF. The CDR3 DNA is TGTGCCAGCAGCGCTGTAGGAGGGCGGAATGAGCAGTTCTTC.

The chain joins TRBV12-3 or TRBV12-4 to TRBJ2-1; maybe TRBD2 (6 bases). The CDR3 length is 13 residues. V lost 8 bases to trimming and J lost 10 bases, with 18 bases between them. CDR3 sequence: CASGPSATREQFF. As DNA, the CDR3 is TGTGCCAGCGGCCCTAGCGCGACCCGGGAGCAGTTCTTC.